This T cell receptor (beta chain) was identified during a study of T cell responses to AZD1222 COVID-19 vaccine (dated by TCRdb to the early 2020s). Looking at the study overall: AZD1222 recipients with second doses at about 4 weeks or about 12 weeks were pooled, because spike-specific TCR depth and breadth did not differ between schedules. Trial participants were enrolled by age into 18-55, 56-69 and 70-plus year subgroups, with around 140, 26 and 57 TCR-sequenced participants respectively. TCR sequencing covered over 230 trial participants: about 210 given two doses of AZD1222 and 26 given two doses of MenACWY control vaccine.

V drops 0 bases and J drops 4 bases, leaving 5 bases in between. CDR1 is given as SGHAT and CDR2 as FQNNGV, both from the germline V gene. The cysteine opens and the phenylalanine closes a CDR3 of 13 amino acids. Left in the record is the CDR3 DNA by itself, 39 bases read in frame from the first base. The CDR3 regions of human TCRbeta chains were analyzed by immunosequencing. On the authors' methods: Repertoire TCRs were checked for matches against a reference library of SARS-CoV-2-specific TCRs that had been generated using the MIRA antigen-specificity platform. Breadth meant the fraction of unique TCRs that were SARS-CoV-2-associated, whereas depth meant the fraction of total T cells that were SARS-CoV-2-associated. Each spike-specific TCR was assigned to its reactive spike region and to a CD4 or CD8 class using the MIRA data. Log10-transformed breadth and depth values were compared by one-way ANOVA with Sidak's multiple comparisons tests. TCRdb limited this immuneACCESS table to in-frame rearrangements with V and J called. A share of clones is missing; checked studies link under half to unresolved V genes, and the rest is unexplained. The V and J calls and the clone size are those of that table, but D and trimming were determined from the DNA. This sample holds 200,000 or so clones; 80% to 90% were observed only once. Clones ranked in the top ten supply under 8% of the sample.

Paper-wide results and their limitations: Participants were mostly white British and included more females than males, and it was suggested by the authors that clonal diversity may have been underestimated. The whole spike protein was spanned by vaccine-associated CD4 TCRs, and dominant responses were seen in regions 160-218 and 743-854. The 56-69-year group was small, and its depth increase did not reach significance, likely because of low power. A significant rise in spike-specific TCR breadth and depth was observed after two AZD1222 doses relative to day 0 and relative to MenACWY recipients. Reportedly, close to half of the unique spike-specific TCRs recognized epitopes lying outside the regions that are mutated in the B.1.351 and B.1.1.7 variants. Because no samples from the day 14 peak response were available, repertoires could be characterized only after the peak T cell response. Conclusions about previously exposed vaccinees were limited because only six or seven AZD1222 recipients were SARS-CoV-2 seropositive at baseline.

On this clone itself: What this receptor recognizes is not known. Base qualities are missing; no much larger clone stands one base away.

In the paper's terms, the time point label means: baseline before first vaccination. Vaccinee samples were obtained from the UK trials COV001 and COV002, which included a single-blind randomized controlled phase 2/3 trial of AZD1222 (ChAdOx1 nCoV-19) in healthy adults. Trial participant PBMC samples were collected at day 0 and day 28 after the second dose for TCRbeta chain sequencing. The receptor was derived from an adult in good health. Sequenced material: peripheral blood, taken on day 0 of AZD1222 vaccination. The V and J genes are TRBV11-2 and TRBJ2-3; the D element could tentatively be TRBD1 or TRBD2, as 5 bases agree for each. The CDR3 in this case is CASSLEGADTQYF. In nucleotide form, the sequence is TGTGCCAGCAGCTTAGAGGGGGCAGATACGCAGTATTTT.